This entry lists 29 T cell receptor beta chains sequenced from one sample in a study of CD8+CD57+ T cells in acquired aplastic anemia. TCR beta VDJ and CDR3 profiles were obtained from a genomic DNA template. Each CDR3 protein is one row after TCRdb ran MiXCR on the reads. The data contain around 200,000 distinct CDR3 sequences, 65% of them singletons. CD8+CD57+ cell expansion, shown by flow cytometry, had occurred in the patients selected for sequencing. Sequencing was performed on sorted CD4+, CD8+, or CD8+CD57+ T cells (not recorded which) from PBMCs. All receptors come from a human donor with aplastic anemia.

This clonotype came up many times. Compared with germline, one end of the junction differs, possibly owing to a read error. The chain couples TRBV20-1 to TRBJ2-7, with TRBD1 matching 7 bases. CDR3 length equals 13 residues. The germline V gene has CDR1 DFQATT and CDR2 SNEGSKA (reference sequence). CDR3 DNA: TGCAGTGCTGGAGACAGGGAACCTTACGAGCAGTACTTC. Amino acids: CSAGDREPYEQYF.

This chain joins TRBV7-9 and TRBJ2-7; 8 nucleotides line up with TRBD1. Germline lookup yields CDR1 SEHNR and CDR2 FQNEAQ (reference sequence). With 4 bases clipped from V and 3 bases from J, the junction kept 5 bases outside the gene matches. This CDR3 has 14 amino acids. The chain's CDR3 is CASSSFDRGYEQYF. The CDR3 coding sequence is TGTGCCAGCAGCTCCTTCGACAGGGGCTACGAGCAGTACTTC. Drawing the rest from reference TRBV7-9 and TRBJ2-7, the complete variable domain is DTGVSQNPRHKITKRGQNVTFRCDPISEHNRLYWYRQTLGQGPEFLTYFQNEAQLEKSRLLSDRFSAERPKGSFSTLEIQRTEQGDSAMYLCASSSFDRGYEQYFGPGTRLTVT.

The chain employs TRBV25-1 and TRBJ1-1; a possible D gene is TRBD1 (6 bases). V dropped 2 bases and J dropped 8 bases, with 12 bases sitting between them. CDR3 length: 13 residues. The germline gives CDR1 MGHDK, CDR2 SYGVNS. The DNA of the CDR3 is TGTGCCAGCAGTGAAGGTTACAGGGACGAAGCTTTCTTT. As protein: CASSEGYRDEAFF.

The V gene is TRBV20-1, the J gene TRBJ2-1, with D hard to call. V was clipped by 0 bases and J by 4 bases, with 7 bases between them. The CDR3 consists of 13 residues. CDR1 DFQATT and CDR2 SNEGSKA come from the germline V gene (reference sequence). For the CDR3, the DNA is TGCAGTGCTAGAGATCCCCAGTACAATGAGCAGTTCTTC. This sequence encodes CSARDPQYNEQFF.

This chain joins TRBV20-1 and TRBJ2-7, with D tentatively TRBD1 (5 bases). Germline V gives CDR1 DFQATT, CDR2 SNEGSKA (reference sequence). This CDR3 is 13 amino acids long. Trimming took off 3 bases at V and 3 bases at J, with 12 bases between the two ends. CDR3 nucleotides: TGCAGTGCTAGTGGTGGGGCCTTCTACGAGCAGTACTTC. Translated, it gives CSASGGAFYEQYF.

A word on this clonotype: A much larger clone sits a single nucleotide away, making a read error possible. The CDR3 DNA is TGTGCCAGCAAGCCCGCAGGGGGTGAACAGCCCCAGCATTTT. It is translated as CASKPAGGEQPQHF. This chain links TRBV6-1 with TRBJ1-5; TRBD1 aligns across 7 bases. CDR1 and CDR2 (germline): MNHNS, SASEGT. The CDR3 has 14 residues. V lost 7 bases to trimming and J lost 7 bases; unmatched junction nucleotides: 10.

This clonotype was observed many times. This chain joins TRBV2 and TRBJ1-3; 10 bases agree with TRBD1. Looked up from germline, CDR1 is SNHLY and CDR2 is FYNNEI. The CDR3 is 15 amino acids. With V trimmed by 4 bases and J by 3 bases, 3 bases remained unmatched. The CDR3 nucleotides read TGTGCCAGCAGTGTTGGGACAGGGGTTGGAAACACCATATATTTT. Amino acid sequence: CASSVGTGVGNTIYF. The complete variable domain, with remaining parts taken from reference TRBV2 and TRBJ1-3, reads EPEVTQTPSHQVTQMGQEVILRCVPISNHLYFYWYRQILGQKVEFLVSFYNNEISEKSEIFDDQFSVERPDGSNFTLKIRSTKLEDSAMYFCASSVGTGVGNTIYFGEGSWLTVV.

Comments on this clonotype: This likely comes from a read error, as the CDR3 has no conserved phenylalanine or tryptophan at its end. The chain is built from TRBV14 and TRBJ2-7; a possible D gene is TRBD2 (6 bases). Germline V lookup: CDR1 SGHDN, CDR2 FVKESK. Deletions cut 4 bases from V and 6 bases from J, with 19 bases between. CDR3 length equals 15 residues. The CDR3 coding sequence is TGTGCCAGCAGCCTATCCGGGACTCTGGGCGCCGAGCAGTACCTC. Encoded protein: CASSLSGTLGAEQYL.

A single count supports this clonotype. V is TRBV9 and J is TRBJ1-2, with 9 bases identical to TRBD1. The V gene's germline CDR1 is SGDLS and CDR2 YYNGEE. The J segment lost 6 bases and the V segment lost 4 bases, leaving 16 bases of the junction unmatched. The CDR3 length is 17 residues. The CDR3 sequence is CASSPDSIGQGSHGYTF. The DNA of the CDR3 is TGTGCCAGCAGCCCCGACAGTATTGGACAGGGGTCCCATGGCTACACCTTC.

This chain connects TRBV10-3 to TRBJ1-1, with 8 nucleotides matching TRBD1. In germline, CDR1 is ENHRY, CDR2 SYGVKD. This CDR3 is 14 amino acids long. The ends lost 4 bases at V and 0 bases at J; junction bases unmatched: 1. CDR3 sequence reads: CAISGTGLNTEAFF. CDR3 bases: TGTGCCATCAGTGGGACAGGGTTGAACACTGAAGCTTTCTTT.

The chain combines TRBV7-9 with TRBJ1-1; 7 nucleotides match TRBD1. Germline CDR1 and CDR2: SEHNR and FQNEAQ (reference sequence). The ends lost 7 bases at V and 4 bases at J; junction bases unmatched: 9. The CDR3 covers 14 residues. CDR3 sequence (DNA): TGTGCCAGCATTCTGAGGGGGCCGATCACTGAAGCTTTCTTT. Its protein is CASILRGPITEAFF.

This clonotype was detected once. The chain joins TRBV12-3 or TRBV12-4 to TRBJ1-2, with D possibly TRBD1 on 6 matching bases. The CDR3 runs to 14 residues. The V end was cut by 5 bases, the J end by 4 bases, with 14 bases between. In nucleotides, the CDR3 is TGTGCCAGCAGTCAAGGACGGACAGTCTATGGCTACACCTTC. This encodes CASSQGRTVYGYTF.

The chain links TRBV7-3 to TRBJ2-7; D is undetermined. Trimming took 9 bases from V and 2 from J, leaving 20 bases between them. This CDR3 has 15 amino acids. The V gene's germline CDR1 is SGHTA and CDR2 FQGTGA. The CDR3 region is CARNRWLPATYEQYF. CDR3 bases: TGTGCCAGGAACCGTTGGCTACCCGCAACCTACGAGCAGTACTTC.

The CDR3 region has the DNA TGTGCCAGCAGCTTAGATCCGGGACTAGAGGGCAATGAGCAGTTCTTC. It codes for CASSLDPGLEGNEQFF. This chain connects TRBV7-9 to TRBJ2-1; 8 bases are a match to TRBD2. CDR1 SEHNR and CDR2 FQNEAQ come from the germline V gene (reference sequence). This CDR3 is built from 16 residues. J gave up 6 bases and V 1 base, and 8 bases lay outside the gene matches.

This clonotype was observed once. The rearrangement uses TRBV7-9 and TRBJ2-3; unclear D gene. The CDR3 has 14 amino acids. V shed 5 bases and J shed 4 bases, with 13 bases lying between them. Germline V gene sequence: CDR1 SEHNR, CDR2 FQNEAQ (reference sequence). This CDR3 is CASSPAQGADTQYF. The CDR3 DNA follows: TGTGCCAGCAGCCCAGCGCAAGGAGCAGATACGCAGTATTTT.

The chain has TRBV7-8 and TRBJ2-1, with D uncertain. Germline CDR1 reads SGHVS; CDR2 reads FQNEAQ. The CDR3 runs to 12 residues. V shed 2 bases and J shed 9 bases, with 8 bases lying between them. The CDR3 is CASSLFLREQFF. As DNA, the CDR3 is TGTGCCAGCAGCTTATTCCTCCGTGAGCAGTTCTTC. Full variable domain (outside the CDR3, taken from reference TRBV7-8 and TRBJ2-1): GAGVSQSPRYKVAKRGQDVALRCDPISGHVSLFWYQQALGQGPEFLTYFQNEAQLDKSGLPSDRFFAERPEGSVSTLKIQRTQQEDSAVYLCASSLFLREQFFGPGTRLTVL.

The gene calls are TRBV7-9 and TRBJ1-1, with 7 bases matching TRBD1. There are 13 residues in the CDR3. V lost 2 bases, J lost 8 bases, and 5 bases stayed unmatched. The germline gives CDR1 SEHNR, CDR2 FQNEAQ (reference sequence). The CDR3 DNA is TGTGCCAGCAGCTTACCCGGGGGACAGGAAGCTTTCTTT. This sequence encodes CASSLPGGQEAFF.

CDR3 in amino acids: CASSLPGTGTGDEQYF. Here the CDR3 DNA reads TGTGCCAGCAGCTTACCCGGGACAGGGACAGGGGACGAGCAGTACTTC. This chain links TRBV7-2 with TRBJ2-7; 10 positions agree with TRBD1. The CDR3 has 16 residues. V trimming: 2 bases; J trimming: 5 bases; junction bases outside the gene matches: 9. Germline CDR1 and CDR2: SGHTA and FQGNSA.

The rearrangement uses TRBV7-3 and TRBJ2-2; the match to TRBD2 covers 10 bases. V was clipped by 5 bases and J by 6 bases; unmatched bases: 9. Germline loops: CDR1 SGHTA, CDR2 FQGTGA. CDR3 length: 16 residues. The CDR3 DNA follows: TGTGCCAGCAGCCCGTCCGGGACTAGCGTCCCCGGGGAGCTGTTTTTT. It specifies CASSPSGTSVPGELFF. The entire variable domain, with the rest obtained from reference TRBV7-3 and TRBJ2-2, is as follows: GAGVSQTPSNKVTEKGKYVELRCDPISGHTALYWYRQSLGQGPEFLIYFQGTGAADDSGLPNDRFFAVRPEGSVSTLKIQRTERGDSAVYLCASSPSGTSVPGELFFGEGSRLTVL.

The V call is TRBV7-9, the J call TRBJ1-1; D is ambiguous. Germline V gene lookup returns CDR1 SEHNR and CDR2 FQNEAQ (reference sequence). This CDR3 is 14 amino acids long. V was shortened by 5 bases and J by 1 base, with 11 bases between the two germline ends. The CDR3 loop reads CASSPPDSNTEAFF. The CDR3 DNA reads TGTGCCAGCAGCCCGCCGGATTCGAACACTGAAGCTTTCTTT.

The gene calls are TRBV19 and TRBJ1-2; D possibly corresponds to TRBD1 (5 bases). The V end lost 6 bases, the J end lost 7 bases, and 15 bases lay between the germline ends. The CDR3 sequence is 13 residues long. Germline CDR1 and CDR2: LNHDA and SQIVND (reference sequence). The CDR3 bases are TGTGCCAGTAGCCCAACCAGGGAGCGTGGCTACACCTTC. Translating gives CASSPTRERGYTF.

This clonotype was counted only a few times. The chain recombines TRBV15 with TRBJ2-5; D perhaps matches TRBD1 (6 bases). Germline V CDR1 and CDR2: LNHNV, YYDKDF (reference sequence). The germline V and J ends were trimmed by 5 bases and 5 bases, with 18 bases remaining between them. There are 15 residues in the CDR3. CDR3 loop: CATSEEWGLEETQYF. The CDR3 bases are TGTGCCACCAGCGAAGAGTGGGGGCTCGAGGAGACCCAGTACTTC.

This clonotype has only a few counts. V is TRBV5-1 and J is TRBJ2-3, with D possibly TRBD1 on 6 matching bases. The CDR3 loop spans 13 amino acids. CDR1 is SGHRS, CDR2 YFSETQ, per germline. V was shortened by 1 base and J by 9 bases, with 12 bases between the two germline ends. CDR3 nucleotides: TGCGCCAGCAGCTTGACCGGCAGGGGAACGCAGTATTTT. Its translation: CASSLTGRGTQYF. Drawing the rest from reference TRBV5-1 and TRBJ2-3, the complete variable domain is KAGVTQTPRYLIKTRGQQVTLSCSPISGHRSVSWYQQTPGQGLQFLFEYFSETQRNKGNFPGRFSGRQFSNSRSEMNVSTLELGDSALYLCASSLTGRGTQYFGPGTRLTVL.

The V call is TRBV15, the J call TRBJ2-3; D call uncertain. Trimming removed 0 bases at V and 4 bases at J, with 5 bases between. There are 13 residues in the CDR3. Germline CDR1 LNHNV, CDR2 YYDKDF (reference sequence). CDR3 DNA sequence: TGTGCCACCAGCAGAGAGTGGTCAGATACGCAGTATTTT. Translating gives CATSREWSDTQYF.

The chain joins TRBV15 to TRBJ2-7; D not resolved. V gave up 2 bases and J gave up 2 bases, with 16 bases separating them. Germline loops: CDR1 LNHNV, CDR2 YYDKDF (reference sequence). The CDR3 contains 16 residues. The DNA of the CDR3 is TGTGCCACCAGCAGAAATCGGCCGGTCTGGACCTACGAGCAGTACTTC. Protein: CATSRNRPVWTYEQYF.

CDR3 in amino acids: CATTGADTQYF. The CDR3 coding sequence is TGTGCTACCACAGGGGCGGATACGCAGTATTTT. The chain combines TRBV6-5 with TRBJ2-3; 7 bases are shared with TRBD1. The germline gives CDR1 MNHEY, CDR2 SVGAGI. This CDR3 is 11 amino acids long.

This clonotype appeared a few times. This chain joins TRBV2 and TRBJ1-1; the D is unclear. The V and J ends lost 0 bases and 10 bases respectively, with 6 bases between them. Looked up from germline, CDR1 is SNHLY and CDR2 is FYNNEI. The CDR3 sequence is 11 residues long. CDR3 amino acids: CASSEAWGAFF. CDR3 nucleotide sequence: TGTGCCAGCAGTGAAGCCTGGGGAGCTTTCTTT.

V usage is TRBV4-1 and J usage is TRBJ2-1; D is ambiguous. The germline CDR1 and CDR2 sequences are MGHRA and YSYEKL. Trimming took 4 bases from V and 0 from J, leaving 7 bases between them. The CDR3 totals 14 residues. DNA of the CDR3: TGCGCCAGCAGCCCCGCGAACTCCTACAATGAGCAGTTCTTC. Protein sequence: CASSPANSYNEQFF.

As to this clonotype: A read error may account for a junction end that differs from germline. The chain couples TRBV29-1 to TRBJ1-1; 8 positions agree with TRBD1. The CDR3 covers 13 residues. Per germline, CDR1 SQVTM and CDR2 ANQGSEA. The CDR3: CSARSDRDTEASF. The CDR3 bases are TGCAGCGCTCGATCGGACAGGGACACTGAAGCTTCCTTT.